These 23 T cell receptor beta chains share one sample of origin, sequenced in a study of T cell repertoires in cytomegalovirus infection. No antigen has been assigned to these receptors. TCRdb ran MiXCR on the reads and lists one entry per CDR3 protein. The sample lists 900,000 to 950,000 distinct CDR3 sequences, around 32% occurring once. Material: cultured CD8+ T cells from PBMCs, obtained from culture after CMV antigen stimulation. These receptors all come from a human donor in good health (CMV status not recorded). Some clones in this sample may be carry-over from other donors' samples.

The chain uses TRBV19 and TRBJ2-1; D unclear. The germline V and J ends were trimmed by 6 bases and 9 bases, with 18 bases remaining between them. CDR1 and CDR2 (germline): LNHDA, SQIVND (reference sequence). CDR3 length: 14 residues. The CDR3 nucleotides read TGTGCCAGTAGAGTCTCACGCGTGATTAGTGAGCAGTTCTTC. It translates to CASRVSRVISEQFF.

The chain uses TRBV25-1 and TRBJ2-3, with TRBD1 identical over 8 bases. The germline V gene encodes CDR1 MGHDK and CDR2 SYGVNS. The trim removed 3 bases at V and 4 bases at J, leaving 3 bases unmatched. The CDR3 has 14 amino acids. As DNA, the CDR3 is TGTGCCAGCAGTGACCGGACAGGGCCAGATACGCAGTATTTT. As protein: CASSDRTGPDTQYF.

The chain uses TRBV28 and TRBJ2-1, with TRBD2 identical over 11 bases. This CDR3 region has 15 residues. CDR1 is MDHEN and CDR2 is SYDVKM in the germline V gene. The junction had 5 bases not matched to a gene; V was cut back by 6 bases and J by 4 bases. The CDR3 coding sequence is TGTGCCAGCAGAGAGACTAGCGGGGTGTACAATGAGCAGTTCTTC. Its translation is CASRETSGVYNEQFF.

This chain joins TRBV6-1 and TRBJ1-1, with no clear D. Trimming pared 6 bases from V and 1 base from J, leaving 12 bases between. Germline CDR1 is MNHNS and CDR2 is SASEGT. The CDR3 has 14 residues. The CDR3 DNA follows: TGTGCCAGCAGACCCCCGGTGACGAACACTGAAGCTTTCTTT. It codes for CASRPPVTNTEAFF.

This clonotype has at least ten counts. DNA for the CDR3: TGTGCCAGCAGCTTAAACCGGGACAGTTCGAATTCACCCCTCCACTTT. Its translation: CASSLNRDSSNSPLHF. The chain employs TRBV7-2 and TRBJ1-6; TRBD1 matches at 7 bases. V lost 2 bases and J lost 7; bases outside the gene matches: 8. There are 16 residues in the CDR3. Germline V gene data show CDR1 as SGHTA and CDR2 as FQGNSA.

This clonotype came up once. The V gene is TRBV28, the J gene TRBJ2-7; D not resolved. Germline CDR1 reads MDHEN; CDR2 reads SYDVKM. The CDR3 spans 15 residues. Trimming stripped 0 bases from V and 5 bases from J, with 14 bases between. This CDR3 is CASSLWQEIGNEQYV. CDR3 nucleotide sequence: TGTGCCAGCAGTTTATGGCAGGAGATCGGTAACGAGCAGTACGTC.

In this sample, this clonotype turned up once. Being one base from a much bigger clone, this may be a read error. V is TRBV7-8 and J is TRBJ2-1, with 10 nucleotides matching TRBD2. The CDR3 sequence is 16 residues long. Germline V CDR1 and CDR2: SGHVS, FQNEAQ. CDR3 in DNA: TGTGCCAACAGCTTAATAGCGGGGGGCCGCGGGAATGAGCAGTTCTTC. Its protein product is CANSLIAGGRGNEQFF. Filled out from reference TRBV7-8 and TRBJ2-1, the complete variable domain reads GAGVSQSPRYKVAKRGQDVALRCDPISGHVSLFWYQQALGQGPEFLTYFQNEAQLDKSGLPSDRFFAERPEGSVSTLKIQRTQQEDSAVYLCANSLIAGGRGNEQFFGPGTRLTVL.

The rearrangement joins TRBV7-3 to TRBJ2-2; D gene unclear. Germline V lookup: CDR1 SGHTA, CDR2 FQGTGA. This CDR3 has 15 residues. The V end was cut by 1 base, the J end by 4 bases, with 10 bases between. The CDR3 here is CASSLSLSSTGELFF. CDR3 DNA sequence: TGTGCCAGCAGCTTAAGTCTTTCAAGCACCGGGGAGCTGTTTTTT.

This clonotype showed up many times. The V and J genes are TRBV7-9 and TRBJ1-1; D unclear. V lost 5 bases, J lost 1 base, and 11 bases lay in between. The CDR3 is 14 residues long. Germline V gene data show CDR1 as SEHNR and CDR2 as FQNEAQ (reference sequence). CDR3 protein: CASSHSSPNTEAFF. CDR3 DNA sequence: TGTGCCAGCAGCCACAGCTCCCCGAACACTGAAGCTTTCTTT.

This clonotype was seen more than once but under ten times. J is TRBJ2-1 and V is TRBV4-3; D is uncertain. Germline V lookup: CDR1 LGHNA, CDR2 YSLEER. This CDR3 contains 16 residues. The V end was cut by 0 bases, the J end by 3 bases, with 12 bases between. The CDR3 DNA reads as TGCGCCAGCAGCCAAGATAAAGGACCGCTCTACAATGAGCAGTTCTTC. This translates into CASSQDKGPLYNEQFF.

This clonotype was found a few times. The chain's CDR3 is CAISEGVMGGQYV. The CDR3 DNA reads TGTGCCATCAGTGAGGGTGTGATGGGCGGGCAGTACGTC. The rearrangement links TRBV10-3 to TRBJ2-7; D unclear. The V end lost 2 bases, the J end lost 9 bases, and 14 bases lay between the germline ends. This CDR3 region has 13 residues. Germline V gene data show CDR1 as ENHRY and CDR2 as SYGVKD.

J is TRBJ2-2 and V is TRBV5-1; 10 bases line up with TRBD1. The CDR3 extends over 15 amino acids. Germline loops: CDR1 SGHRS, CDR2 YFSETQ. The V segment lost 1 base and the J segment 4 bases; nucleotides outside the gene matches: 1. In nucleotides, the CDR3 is TGCGCCAGCAGCTTGAGGACAGGGGGCACCGGGGAGCTGTTTTTT. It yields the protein CASSLRTGGTGELFF.

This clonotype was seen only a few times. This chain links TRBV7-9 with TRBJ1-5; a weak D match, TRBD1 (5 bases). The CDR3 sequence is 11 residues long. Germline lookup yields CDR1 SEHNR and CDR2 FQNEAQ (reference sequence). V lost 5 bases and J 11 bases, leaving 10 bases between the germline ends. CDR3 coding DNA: TGTGCCAGCAGCGGGGGGGTGGCCCAGCATTTT. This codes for CASSGGVAQHF.

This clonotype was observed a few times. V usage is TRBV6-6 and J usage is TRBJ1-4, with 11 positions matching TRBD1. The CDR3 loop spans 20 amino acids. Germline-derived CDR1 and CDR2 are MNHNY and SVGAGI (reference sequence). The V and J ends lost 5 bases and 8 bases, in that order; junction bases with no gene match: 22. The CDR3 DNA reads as TGTGCCAGCAGTAAAGACGCCCCGGGACAGGGGGGATATTATCAAGAAAAACTGTTTTTT. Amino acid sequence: CASSKDAPGQGGYYQEKLFF.

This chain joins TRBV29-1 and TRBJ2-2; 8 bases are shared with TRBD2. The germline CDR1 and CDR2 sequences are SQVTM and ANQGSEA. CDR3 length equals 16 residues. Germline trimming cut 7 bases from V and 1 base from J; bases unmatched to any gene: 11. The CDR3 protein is CSAGGAGDVNTGELFF. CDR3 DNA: TGCAGCGCGGGGGGGGCAGGAGACGTGAACACCGGGGAGCTGTTTTTT.

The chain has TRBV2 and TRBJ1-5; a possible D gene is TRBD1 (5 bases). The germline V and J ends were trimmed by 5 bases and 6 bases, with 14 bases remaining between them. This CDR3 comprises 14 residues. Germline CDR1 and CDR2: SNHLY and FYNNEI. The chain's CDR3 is CASSPGVGGQPQHF. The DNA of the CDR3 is TGTGCCAGCAGTCCGGGGGTCGGGGGTCAGCCCCAGCATTTT.

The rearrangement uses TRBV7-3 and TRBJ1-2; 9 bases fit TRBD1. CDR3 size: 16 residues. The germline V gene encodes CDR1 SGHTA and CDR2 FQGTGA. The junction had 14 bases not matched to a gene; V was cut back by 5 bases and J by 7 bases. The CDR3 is CASSHPRRGQGVGYTF. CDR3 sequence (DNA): TGTGCCAGCAGCCACCCCAGACGGGGACAGGGAGTTGGCTACACCTTC.

As DNA, the CDR3 is TGCGCCAGCAGGGGGGAGTTCGCAACTAATGAAAAACTGTTTTTT. The encoded protein is CASRGEFATNEKLFF. The chain links TRBV4-1 to TRBJ1-4, with D maybe TRBD1 (5 bases). This CDR3 spans 15 amino acids. The ends were cut back, 6 bases at V and 0 bases at J, with 11 bases in the middle. The V gene's germline CDR1 is MGHRA and CDR2 YSYEKL.

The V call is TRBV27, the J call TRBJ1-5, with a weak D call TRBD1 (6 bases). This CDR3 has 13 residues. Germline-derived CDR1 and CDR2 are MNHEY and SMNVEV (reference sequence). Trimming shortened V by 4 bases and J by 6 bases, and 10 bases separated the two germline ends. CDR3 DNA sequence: TGTGCCAGCAGTTCGGCAGGGGCTCAGCCCCAGCATTTT. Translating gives CASSSAGAQPQHF.

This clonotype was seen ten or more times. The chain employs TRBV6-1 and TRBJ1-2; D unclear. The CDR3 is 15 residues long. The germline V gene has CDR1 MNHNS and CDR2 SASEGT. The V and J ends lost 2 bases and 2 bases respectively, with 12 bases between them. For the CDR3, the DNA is TGTGCCAGCAGTGAAATTGGCAGGAAAAACTATGGCTACACCTTC. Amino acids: CASSEIGRKNYGYTF.

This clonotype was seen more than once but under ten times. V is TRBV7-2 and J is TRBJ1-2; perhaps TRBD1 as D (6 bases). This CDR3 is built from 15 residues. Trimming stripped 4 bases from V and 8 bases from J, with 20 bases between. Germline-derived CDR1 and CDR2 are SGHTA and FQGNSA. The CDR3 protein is CASSSLYSGEMGYTF. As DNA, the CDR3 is TGTGCCAGCAGCTCGTTATATTCAGGGGAAATGGGCTACACCTTC.

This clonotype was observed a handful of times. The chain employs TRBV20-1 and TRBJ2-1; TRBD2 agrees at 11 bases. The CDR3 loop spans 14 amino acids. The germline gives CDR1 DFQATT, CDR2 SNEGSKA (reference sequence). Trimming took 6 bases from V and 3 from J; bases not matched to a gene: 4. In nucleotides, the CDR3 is TGCAGTGCGTCCGGGACTAGCGGCTACAATGAGCAGTTCTTC. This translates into CSASGTSGYNEQFF.

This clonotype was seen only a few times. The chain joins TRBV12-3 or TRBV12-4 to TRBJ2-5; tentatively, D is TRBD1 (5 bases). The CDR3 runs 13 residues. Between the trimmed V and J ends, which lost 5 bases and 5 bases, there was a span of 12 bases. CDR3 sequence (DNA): TGTGCCAGCAGTACTCAGGGTTGGGAGACCCAGTACTTC. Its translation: CASSTQGWETQYF.